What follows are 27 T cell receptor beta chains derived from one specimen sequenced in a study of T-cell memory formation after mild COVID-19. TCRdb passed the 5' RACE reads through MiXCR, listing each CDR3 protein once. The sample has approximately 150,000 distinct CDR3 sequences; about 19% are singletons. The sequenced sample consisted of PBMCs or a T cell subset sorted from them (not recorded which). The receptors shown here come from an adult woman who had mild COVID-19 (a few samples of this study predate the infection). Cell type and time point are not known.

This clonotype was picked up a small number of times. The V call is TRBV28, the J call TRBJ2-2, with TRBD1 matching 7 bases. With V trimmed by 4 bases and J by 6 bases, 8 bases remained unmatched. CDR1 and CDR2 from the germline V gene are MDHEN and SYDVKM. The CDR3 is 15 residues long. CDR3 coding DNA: TGTGCCAGCAGTTCCTTGGACAGGTACCCCGGGGAGCTGTTTTTT. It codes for CASSSLDRYPGELFF.

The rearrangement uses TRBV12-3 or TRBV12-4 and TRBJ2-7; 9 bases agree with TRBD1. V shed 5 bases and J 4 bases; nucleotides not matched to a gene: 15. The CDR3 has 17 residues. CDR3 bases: TGTGCCAGCAGTCTTTCCTCCGGGACAGGGCGTAGATACGAGCAGTACTTC. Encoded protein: CASSLSSGTGRRYEQYF.

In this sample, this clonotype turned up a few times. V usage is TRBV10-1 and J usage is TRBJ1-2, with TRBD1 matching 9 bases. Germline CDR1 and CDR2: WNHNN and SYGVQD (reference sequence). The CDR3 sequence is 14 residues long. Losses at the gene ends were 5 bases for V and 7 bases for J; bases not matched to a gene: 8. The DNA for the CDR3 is TGCGCCAGCAGTCCCACAGGACAGGGGACTGGCTACACCTTC. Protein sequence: CASSPTGQGTGYTF.

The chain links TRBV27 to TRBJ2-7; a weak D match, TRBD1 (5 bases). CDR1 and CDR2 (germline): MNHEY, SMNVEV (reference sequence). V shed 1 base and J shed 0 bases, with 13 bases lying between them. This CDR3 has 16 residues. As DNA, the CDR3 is TGTGCCAGCAGTTTATGGGGCAGCATGAGCTCCTACGAGCAGTACTTC. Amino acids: CASSLWGSMSSYEQYF.

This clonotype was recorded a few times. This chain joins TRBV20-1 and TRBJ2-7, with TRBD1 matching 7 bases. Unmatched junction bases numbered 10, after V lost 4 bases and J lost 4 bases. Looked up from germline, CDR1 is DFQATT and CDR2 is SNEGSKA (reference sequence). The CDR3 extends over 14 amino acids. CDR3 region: CSATHPTGQYEQYF. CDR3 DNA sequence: TGCAGTGCTACCCACCCGACAGGGCAGTACGAGCAGTACTTC.

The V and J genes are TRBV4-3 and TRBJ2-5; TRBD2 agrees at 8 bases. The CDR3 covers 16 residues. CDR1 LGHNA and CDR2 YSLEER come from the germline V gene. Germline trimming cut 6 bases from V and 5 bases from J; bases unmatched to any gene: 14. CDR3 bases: TGCGCCAGCAGTGACCCCGGGAGGGCCCTCGTGGAGACCCAGTACTTC. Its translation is CASSDPGRALVETQYF.

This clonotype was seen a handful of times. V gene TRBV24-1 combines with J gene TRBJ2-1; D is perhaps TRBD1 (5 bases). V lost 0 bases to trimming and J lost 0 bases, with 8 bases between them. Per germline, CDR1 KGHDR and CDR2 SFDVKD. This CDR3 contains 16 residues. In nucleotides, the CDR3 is TGTGCCACCAGTGATTTGACAGGCCGCTCCTACAATGAGCAGTTCTTC. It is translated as CATSDLTGRSYNEQFF.

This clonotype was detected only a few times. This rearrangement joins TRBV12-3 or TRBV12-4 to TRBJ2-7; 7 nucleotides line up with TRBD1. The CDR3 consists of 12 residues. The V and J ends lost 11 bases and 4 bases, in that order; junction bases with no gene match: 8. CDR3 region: CAAPTGQYEQYF. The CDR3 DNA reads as TGTGCCGCCCCGACAGGGCAGTACGAGCAGTACTTC.

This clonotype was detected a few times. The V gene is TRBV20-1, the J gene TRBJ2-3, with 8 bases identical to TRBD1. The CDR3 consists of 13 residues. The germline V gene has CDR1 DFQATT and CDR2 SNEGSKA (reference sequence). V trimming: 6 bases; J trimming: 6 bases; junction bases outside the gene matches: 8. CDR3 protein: CSAPDRVGDTQYF. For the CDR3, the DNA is TGCAGTGCCCCGGACAGGGTGGGGGATACGCAGTATTTT.

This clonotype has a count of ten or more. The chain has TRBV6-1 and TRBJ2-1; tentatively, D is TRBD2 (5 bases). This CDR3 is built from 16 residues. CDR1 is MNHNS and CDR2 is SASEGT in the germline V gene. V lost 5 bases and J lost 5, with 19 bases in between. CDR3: CASSLELGLLNNEQFF. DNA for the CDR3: TGTGCCAGCAGTCTCGAACTTGGACTTCTTAACAATGAGCAGTTCTTC.

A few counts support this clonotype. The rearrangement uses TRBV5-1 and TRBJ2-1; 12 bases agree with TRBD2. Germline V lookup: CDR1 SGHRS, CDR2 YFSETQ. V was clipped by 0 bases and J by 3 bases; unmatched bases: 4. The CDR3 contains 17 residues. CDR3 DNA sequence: TGCGCCAGCAGCTTGGTTCTAGCGGGGGGGCGCTACAATGAGCAGTTCTTC. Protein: CASSLVLAGGRYNEQFF.

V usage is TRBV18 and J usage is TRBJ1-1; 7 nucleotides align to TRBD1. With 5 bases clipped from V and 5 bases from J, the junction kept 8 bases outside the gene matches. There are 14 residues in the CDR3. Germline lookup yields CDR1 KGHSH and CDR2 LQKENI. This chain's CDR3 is CASSFNRGRTEAFF. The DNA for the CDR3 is TGTGCCAGCTCATTCAACAGGGGAAGGACTGAAGCTTTCTTT. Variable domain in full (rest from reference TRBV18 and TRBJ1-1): NAGVMQNPRHLVRRRGQEARLRCSPMKGHSHVYWYRQLPEEGLKFMVYLQKENIIDESGMPKERFSAEFPKEGPSILRIQQVVRGDSAAYFCASSFNRGRTEAFFGQGTRLTVV.

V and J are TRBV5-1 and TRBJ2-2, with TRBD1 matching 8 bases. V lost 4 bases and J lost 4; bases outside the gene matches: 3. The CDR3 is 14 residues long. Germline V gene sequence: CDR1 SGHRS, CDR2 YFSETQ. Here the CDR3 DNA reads TGCGCCAGCAGCCCTACAGGGGGCACCGGGGAGCTGTTTTTT. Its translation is CASSPTGGTGELFF.

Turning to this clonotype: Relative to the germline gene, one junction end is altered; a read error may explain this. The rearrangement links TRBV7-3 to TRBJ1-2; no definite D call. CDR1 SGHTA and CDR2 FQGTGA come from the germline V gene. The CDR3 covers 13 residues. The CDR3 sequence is CASSYDRRSVVRF. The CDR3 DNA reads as TGTGCCAGCAGCTACGATCGTCGATCCGTTGTACGATTC.

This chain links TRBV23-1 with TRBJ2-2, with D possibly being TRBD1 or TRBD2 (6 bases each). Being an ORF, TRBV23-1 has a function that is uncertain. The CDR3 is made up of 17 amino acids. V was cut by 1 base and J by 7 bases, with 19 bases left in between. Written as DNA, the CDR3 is TGCGCCAGCAGTCAATGGGAGGACAGACAACATGGCGGGGAGCTGTTTTTT. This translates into CASSQWEDRQHGGELFF.

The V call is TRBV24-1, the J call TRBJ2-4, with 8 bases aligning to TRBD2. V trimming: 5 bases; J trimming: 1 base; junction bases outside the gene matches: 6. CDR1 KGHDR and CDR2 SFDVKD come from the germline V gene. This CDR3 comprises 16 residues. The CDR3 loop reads CATSAGRGLAKNIQYF. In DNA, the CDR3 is TGTGCCACCAGTGCCGGGAGGGGTTTGGCCAAAAACATTCAGTACTTC.

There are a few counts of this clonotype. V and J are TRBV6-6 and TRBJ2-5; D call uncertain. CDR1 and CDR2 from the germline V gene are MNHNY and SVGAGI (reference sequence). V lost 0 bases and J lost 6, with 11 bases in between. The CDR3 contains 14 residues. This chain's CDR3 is CASSYSRQGKTQYF. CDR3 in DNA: TGTGCCAGCAGTTACTCGCGACAAGGGAAGACCCAGTACTTC.

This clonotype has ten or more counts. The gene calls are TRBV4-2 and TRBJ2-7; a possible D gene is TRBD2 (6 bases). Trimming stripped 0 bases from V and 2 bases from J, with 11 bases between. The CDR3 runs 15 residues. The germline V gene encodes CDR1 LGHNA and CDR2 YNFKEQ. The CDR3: CASSQDGTPAYEQYF. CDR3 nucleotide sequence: TGTGCCAGCAGCCAAGATGGGACTCCCGCCTACGAGCAGTACTTC.

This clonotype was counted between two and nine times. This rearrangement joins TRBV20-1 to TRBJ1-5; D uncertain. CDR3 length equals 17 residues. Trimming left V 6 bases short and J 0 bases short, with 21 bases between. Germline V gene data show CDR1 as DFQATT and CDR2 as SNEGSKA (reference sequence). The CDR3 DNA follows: TGCAGTGCAAAAACTCAGGAAAGAGTTTATAGCAATCAGCCCCAGCATTTT. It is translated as CSAKTQERVYSNQPQHF.

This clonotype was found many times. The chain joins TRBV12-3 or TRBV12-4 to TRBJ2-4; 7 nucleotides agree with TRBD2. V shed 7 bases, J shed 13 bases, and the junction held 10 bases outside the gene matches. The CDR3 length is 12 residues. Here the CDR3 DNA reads TGTGCCAGCACCGGGGCGGGAGCCCGGCAGTACTTC. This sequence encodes CASTGAGARQYF.

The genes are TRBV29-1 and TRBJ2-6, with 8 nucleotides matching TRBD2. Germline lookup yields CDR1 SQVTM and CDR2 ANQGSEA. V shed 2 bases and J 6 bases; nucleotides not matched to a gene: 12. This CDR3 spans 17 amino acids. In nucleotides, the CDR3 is TGCAGCGTTGAAAATCATCCCGGGGGGGGCGAGGCCAACGTCCTGACTTTC. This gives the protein CSVENHPGGGEANVLTF.

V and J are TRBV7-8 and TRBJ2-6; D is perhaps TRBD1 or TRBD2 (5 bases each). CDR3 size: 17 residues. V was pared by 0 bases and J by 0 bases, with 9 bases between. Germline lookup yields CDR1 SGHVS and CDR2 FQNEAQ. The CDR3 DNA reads TGTGCCAGCAGCTTAGCCCCGAGGGGCTCTGGGGCCAACGTCCTGACTTTC. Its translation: CASSLAPRGSGANVLTF.

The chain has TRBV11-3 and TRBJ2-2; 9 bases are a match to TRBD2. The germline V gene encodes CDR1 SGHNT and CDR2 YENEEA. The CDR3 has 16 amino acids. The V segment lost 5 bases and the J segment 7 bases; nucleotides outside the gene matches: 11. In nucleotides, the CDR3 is TGTGCCAGCAGCCCCAAGACTAGCGGAAAAGGCGGGGAGCTGTTTTTT. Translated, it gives CASSPKTSGKGGELFF.

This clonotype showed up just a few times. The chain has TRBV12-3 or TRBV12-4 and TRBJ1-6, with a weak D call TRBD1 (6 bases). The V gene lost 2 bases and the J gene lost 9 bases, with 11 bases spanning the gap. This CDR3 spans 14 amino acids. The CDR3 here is CASSLSGVISPLHF. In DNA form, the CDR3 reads TGTGCCAGCAGTTTATCAGGGGTTATTTCACCCCTCCACTTT.

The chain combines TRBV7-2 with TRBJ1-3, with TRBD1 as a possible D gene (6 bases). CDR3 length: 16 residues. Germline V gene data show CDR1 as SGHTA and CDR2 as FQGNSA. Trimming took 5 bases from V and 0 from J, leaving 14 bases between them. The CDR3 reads CASSPGRGLSGNTIYF. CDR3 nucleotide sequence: TGTGCCAGCAGCCCCGGCAGGGGTCTCTCTGGAAACACCATATATTTT.

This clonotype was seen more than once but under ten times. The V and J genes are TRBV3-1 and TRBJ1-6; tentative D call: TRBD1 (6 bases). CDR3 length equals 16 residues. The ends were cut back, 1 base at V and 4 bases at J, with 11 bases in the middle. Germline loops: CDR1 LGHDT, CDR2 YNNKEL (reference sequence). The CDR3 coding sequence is TGTGCCAGCAGCCAAGTGGGCAGGGGTTATAATTCACCCCTCCACTTT. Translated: CASSQVGRGYNSPLHF.

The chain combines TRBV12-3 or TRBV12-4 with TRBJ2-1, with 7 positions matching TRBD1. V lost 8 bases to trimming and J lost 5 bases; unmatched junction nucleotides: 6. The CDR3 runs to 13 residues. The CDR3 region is CASGWDSDNEQFF. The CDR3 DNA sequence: TGTGCCAGCGGTTGGGACAGCGACAATGAGCAGTTCTTC.